This T cell receptor (beta chain) was captured by sequencing in a study of read filtering for tumor transcriptome and immune sequencing. Study-level background: Mean patient age was roughly 70 years, range roughly 45 to 85; 16 to 20 male, around 15 female. TCR-mapped reads were about 4 to 10.27 million with IR-seq versus roughly 75 to 1,400 with RNA-seq.

Germline V gives CDR1 SGHVS, CDR2 FQNEAQ. The CDR3 sequence is 15 residues long. Remarks on this clonotype: Its matching antigen is unknown. The junction and the germline gene differ at one end; a read error may be behind it.

General study points: Even smaller IR-seq throughput identified most shared clonotypes.

From roughly 0.4 ug of RNA, a library with molecular barcoded alpha/delta and beta/gamma adaptors was made. TCRdb re-called the reads through MiXCR, storing one row per CDR3 protein. The sample holds some 120,000 distinct CDR3 sequences, approximately 13% seen once. At the time of active disease, bone marrow was collected from every patient. The sample was a population of CD138-negative cells sorted from bone marrow. This chain connects TRBV7-8 to TRBJ1-3; tentative D call: TRBD1 (5 bases). The clonotype originates from a donor aged 40 or over with multiple myeloma. This chain's CDR3 is CASSLARDRGNTIYF. DNA of the CDR3: TGCGCCAGCAGCTTAGCGCGGGACCGAGGAAACACCATATATTTT.